Following are 14 T cell receptor beta chains from one sample sequenced in a study of blood T cell repertoires in COVID-19. The repertoire was sequenced with immunoSEQ multiplex PCR; TCRdb's copy has only in-frame clones and lacks some. The sample has 200,000 or so clones; around 85% are singletons. The specimen sequenced was PBMCs or T cells enriched from blood (not recorded which). Receptors originate from a woman aged 40 to 50 with acute COVID-19.

The chain combines TRBV14 with TRBJ2-1; possible D gene TRBD2, 5 bases. CDR1 is SGHDN and CDR2 is FVKESK in the germline V gene. Trimming stripped 4 bases from V and 3 bases from J, with 13 bases between. The CDR3 spans 15 residues. CDR3 sequence: CASSPHSGVYNEQFF. The CDR3 DNA follows: TGTGCCAGCAGCCCCCACAGCGGAGTCTACAATGAGCAGTTCTTC.

V usage is TRBV4-2 and J usage is TRBJ1-1; tentatively, D is TRBD1 (6 bases). The V and J ends lost 6 bases and 1 base respectively, with 9 bases between them. Germline V gene sequence: CDR1 LGHNA, CDR2 YNFKEQ. CDR3 length: 13 residues. The chain's CDR3 is CASRPTGNTEAFF. The CDR3 region has the DNA TGTGCCAGCAGGCCGACAGGGAACACTGAAGCTTTCTTT.

The V call is TRBV7-9, the J call TRBJ2-7, with no clear D. Germline CDR1 SEHNR, CDR2 FQNEAQ (reference sequence). V lost 5 bases to trimming and J lost 6 bases, with 11 bases between them. This CDR3 has 12 residues. CDR3 sequence reads: CASSRTSLEQYF. The CDR3 region has the DNA TGTGCCAGCAGCCGCACTTCCCTCGAGCAGTACTTC.

The chain links TRBV2 to TRBJ2-1; possible D gene TRBD2, 6 bases. V was pared by 6 bases and J by 8 bases, with 20 bases between. Per the germline V gene, CDR1 is SNHLY and CDR2 is FYNNEI. This CDR3 spans 15 amino acids. The CDR3 region has the DNA TGTGCCAGCAGCCCGTTTGGAGGACTAATCTATGAGCAGTTCTTC. Encoded protein: CASSPFGGLIYEQFF. Using reference TRBV2 and TRBJ2-1 for the parts outside the CDR3, the full variable domain is EPEVTQTPSHQVTQMGQEVILRCVPISNHLYFYWYRQILGQKVEFLVSFYNNEISEKSEIFDDQFSVERPDGSNFTLKIRSTKLEDSAMYFCASSPFGGLIYEQFFGPGTRLTVL.

This clone was counted only a few times. This chain links TRBV5-1 with TRBJ2-7; no definite D call. This CDR3 is 15 amino acids long. V was clipped by 0 bases and J by 2 bases, with 12 bases between them. CDR1 and CDR2 (germline): SGHRS, YFSETQ. In DNA form, the CDR3 reads TGCGCCAGCAGCTTGGCCGCGGTGGGTCCCTACGAGCAGTACTTC. Protein: CASSLAAVGPYEQYF.

The chain links TRBV5-1 to TRBJ2-5; 9 bases align to TRBD2. The CDR3 sequence is 15 residues long. The V gene end was trimmed by 5 bases and the J gene end by 5 bases; junction bases not matched to a gene: 10. Per the germline V gene, CDR1 is SGHRS and CDR2 is YFSETQ. The CDR3, as DNA: TGCGCCAGCAGTTTAGGGCGGACTAGCGAGGAGACCCAGTACTTC. It specifies CASSLGRTSEETQYF.

The V and J genes are TRBV12-3 or TRBV12-4 and TRBJ1-5; 7 bases line up with TRBD1. This CDR3 comprises 13 residues. V shed 2 bases and J 8 bases; nucleotides not matched to a gene: 3. Here the CDR3 DNA reads TGTGCCAGCAGTTTAAACAGGGGTAAGCCCCAGCATTTT. Translated: CASSLNRGKPQHF.

This clone was counted between two and nine times. The gene calls are TRBV20-1 and TRBJ2-4; the D gene is possibly TRBD1 (6 bases). The V and J ends lost 7 bases and 5 bases respectively, with 9 bases between them. The CDR3 totals 11 residues. CDR1 and CDR2 from the germline V gene are DFQATT and SNEGSKA (reference sequence). CDR3: CSVDRQNIQYF. DNA of the CDR3: TGCAGTGTGGACAGACAAAACATTCAGTACTTC.

This clone was observed once. The chain has TRBV5-1 and TRBJ2-7, with 8 bases aligning to TRBD2. J was trimmed by 0 bases and V by 7 bases; bases with no gene match: 9. The CDR3 is 15 residues long. The germline V gene has CDR1 SGHRS and CDR2 YFSETQ. The CDR3 DNA reads TGCGCCAGCGGAGCGGGAGATCCGAGCTCCTACGAGCAGTACTTC. Residues: CASGAGDPSSYEQYF. Based on the CDR3 plus reference TRBV5-1 and TRBJ2-7, the full variable domain is KAGVTQTPRYLIKTRGQQVTLSCSPISGHRSVSWYQQTPGQGLQFLFEYFSETQRNKGNFPGRFSGRQFSNSRSEMNVSTLELGDSALYLCASGAGDPSSYEQYFGPGTRLTVT.

The chain links TRBV27 to TRBJ1-6; TRBD1 aligns across 9 bases. Per germline, CDR1 MNHEY and CDR2 SMNVEV (reference sequence). CDR3 length: 15 amino acids. With 5 bases clipped from V and 7 bases from J, the junction kept 6 bases outside the gene matches. The chain's CDR3 is CASSRGQGGNSPLHF. CDR3 DNA sequence: TGTGCCAGCAGTCGGGGACAGGGTGGAAATTCACCCCTCCACTTT.

This sequence joins TRBV7-8 and TRBJ2-2; 10 nucleotides align to TRBD1. The length of the CDR3 is 18 residues. CDR1 and CDR2 from the germline V gene are SGHVS and FQNEAQ. The V gene end was trimmed by 2 bases and the J gene end by 0 bases; junction bases not matched to a gene: 6. The CDR3 DNA reads as TGTGCCAGCAGCTTAAGACAGGGGGCCCTAGCGAACACCGGGGAGCTGTTTTTT. The encoded protein is CASSLRQGALANTGELFF.

The chain links TRBV9 to TRBJ2-5, with a possible D match to TRBD2 (6 bases). Germline assignment: CDR1 SGDLS and CDR2 YYNGEE. The ends were cut back, 4 bases at V and 1 base at J, with 11 bases in the middle. CDR3 size: 14 residues. The CDR3 nucleotides are TGTGCCAGCAGCCCCCGACTAGTCCAAGAGACCCAGTACTTC. Protein sequence: CASSPRLVQETQYF.

This chain joins TRBV28 and TRBJ2-3; 7 positions agree with TRBD2. The V gene end was trimmed by 2 bases and the J gene end by 10 bases; junction bases not matched to a gene: 6. The CDR3 has 13 residues. From germline, CDR1 is MDHEN and CDR2 SYDVKM. The CDR3 reads CASSLPGGGAQYF. Here the CDR3 DNA reads TGTGCCAGCAGTTTACCGGGAGGCGGGGCGCAGTATTTT.

The DNA for the CDR3 is TGTGCCAGCAGTCCCGGGACAGTCTTTTACGAGCAGTACTTC. Translated, it gives CASSPGTVFYEQYF. The gene calls are TRBV27 and TRBJ2-7, with 7 bases lining up with TRBD1. CDR1 is MNHEY and CDR2 is SMNVEV in the germline V gene (reference sequence). The length of the CDR3 is 14 residues. V was pared by 5 bases and J by 4 bases, with 8 bases of the junction left unmatched.